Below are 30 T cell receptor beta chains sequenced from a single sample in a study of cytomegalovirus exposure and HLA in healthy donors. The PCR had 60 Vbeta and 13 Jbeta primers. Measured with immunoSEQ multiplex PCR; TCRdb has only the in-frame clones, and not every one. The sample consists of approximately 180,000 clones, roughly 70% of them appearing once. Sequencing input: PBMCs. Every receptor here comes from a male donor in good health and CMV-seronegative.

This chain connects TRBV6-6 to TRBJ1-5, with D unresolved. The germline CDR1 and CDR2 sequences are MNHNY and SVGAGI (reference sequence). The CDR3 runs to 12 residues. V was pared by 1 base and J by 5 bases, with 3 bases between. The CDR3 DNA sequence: TGTGCCAGCAGTTACTTCGATCAGCCCCAGCATTTT. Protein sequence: CASSYFDQPQHF.

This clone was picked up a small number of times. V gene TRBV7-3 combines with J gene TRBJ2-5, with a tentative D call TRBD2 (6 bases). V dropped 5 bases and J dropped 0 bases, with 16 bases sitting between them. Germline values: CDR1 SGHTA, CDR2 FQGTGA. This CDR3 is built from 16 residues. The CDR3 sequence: CASSLLGGDHQETQYF. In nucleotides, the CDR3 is TGTGCCAGCAGCCTCTTAGGCGGGGACCACCAAGAGACCCAGTACTTC.

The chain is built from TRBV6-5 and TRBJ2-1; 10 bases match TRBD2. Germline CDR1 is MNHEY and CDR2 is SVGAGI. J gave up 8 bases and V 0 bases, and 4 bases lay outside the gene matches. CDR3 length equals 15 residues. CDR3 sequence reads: CASSYSSGRIDEQFF. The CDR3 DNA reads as TGTGCCAGCAGTTACTCTAGCGGGAGGATCGATGAGCAGTTCTTC.

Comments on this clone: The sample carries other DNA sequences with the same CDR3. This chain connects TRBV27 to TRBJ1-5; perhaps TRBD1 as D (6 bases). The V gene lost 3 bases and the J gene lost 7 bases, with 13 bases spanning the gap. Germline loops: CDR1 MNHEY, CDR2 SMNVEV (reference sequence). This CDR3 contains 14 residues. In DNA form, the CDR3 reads TGTGCCAGCAGTTTGGCCAGGGGAAACCAGCCCCAGCATTTT. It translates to CASSLARGNQPQHF.

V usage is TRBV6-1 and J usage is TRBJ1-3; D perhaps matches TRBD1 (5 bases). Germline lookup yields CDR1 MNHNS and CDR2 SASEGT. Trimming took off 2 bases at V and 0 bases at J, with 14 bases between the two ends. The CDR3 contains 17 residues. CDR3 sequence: CASSEQDSLLSGNTIYF. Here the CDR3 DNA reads TGTGCCAGCAGTGAACAAGACAGTCTACTCTCTGGAAACACCATATATTTT.

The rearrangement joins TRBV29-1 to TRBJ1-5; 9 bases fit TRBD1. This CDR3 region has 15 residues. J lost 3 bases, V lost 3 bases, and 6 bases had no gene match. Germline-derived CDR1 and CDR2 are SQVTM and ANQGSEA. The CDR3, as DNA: TGCAGCGTTGAGTACGGGACAGGGTTCAATCAGCCCCAGCATTTT. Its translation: CSVEYGTGFNQPQHF.

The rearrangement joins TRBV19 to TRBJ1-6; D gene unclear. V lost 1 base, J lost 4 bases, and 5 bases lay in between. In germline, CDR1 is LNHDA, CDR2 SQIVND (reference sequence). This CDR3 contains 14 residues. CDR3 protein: CASSIGGYNSPLHF. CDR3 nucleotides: TGTGCCAGTAGTATAGGAGGGTATAATTCACCCCTCCACTTT. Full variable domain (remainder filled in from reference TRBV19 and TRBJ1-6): DGGITQSPKYLFRKEGQNVTLSCEQNLNHDAMYWYRQDPGQGLRLIYYSQIVNDFQKGDIAEGYSVSREKKESFPLTVTSAQKNPTAFYLCASSIGGYNSPLHFGNGTRLTVT.

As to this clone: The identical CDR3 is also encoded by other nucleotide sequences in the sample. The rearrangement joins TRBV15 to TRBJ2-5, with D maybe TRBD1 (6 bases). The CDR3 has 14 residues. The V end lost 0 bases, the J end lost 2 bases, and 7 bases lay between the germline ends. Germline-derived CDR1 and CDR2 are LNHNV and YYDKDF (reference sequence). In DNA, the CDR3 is TGTGCCACCAGCAGAGATAGGGGGCAAGAGACCCAGTACTTC. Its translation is CATSRDRGQETQYF.

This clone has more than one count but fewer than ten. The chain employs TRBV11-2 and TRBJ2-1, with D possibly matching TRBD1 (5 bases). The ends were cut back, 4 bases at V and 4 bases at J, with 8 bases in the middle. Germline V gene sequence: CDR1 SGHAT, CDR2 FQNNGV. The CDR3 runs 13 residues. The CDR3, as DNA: TGTGCCAGCAGCTCGACAGAATACAATGAGCAGTTCTTC. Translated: CASSSTEYNEQFF.

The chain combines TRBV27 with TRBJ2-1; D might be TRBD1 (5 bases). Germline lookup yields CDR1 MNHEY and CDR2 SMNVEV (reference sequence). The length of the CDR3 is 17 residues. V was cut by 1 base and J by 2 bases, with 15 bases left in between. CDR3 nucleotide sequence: TGTGCCAGCAGTTTATGGGTGGGGCGGAAGCCCTACAATGAGCAGTTCTTC. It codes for CASSLWVGRKPYNEQFF.

As DNA, the CDR3 is TGCGCCAGCAGCCAAGATCCCCTAGCTACCTACGAGCAGTACTTC. Its protein is CASSQDPLATYEQYF. This chain connects TRBV4-3 to TRBJ2-7; TRBD2 might be the D (5 bases). Germline CDR1 LGHNA, CDR2 YSLEER. The CDR3 totals 15 residues. The ends were cut back, 0 bases at V and 2 bases at J, with 11 bases in the middle.

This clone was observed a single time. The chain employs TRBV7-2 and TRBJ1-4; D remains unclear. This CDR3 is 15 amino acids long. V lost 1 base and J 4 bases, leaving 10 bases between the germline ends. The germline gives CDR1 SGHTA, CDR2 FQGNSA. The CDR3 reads CASSLGFQRNEKLFF. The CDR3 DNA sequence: TGTGCCAGCAGCTTAGGGTTCCAGCGTAATGAAAAACTGTTTTTT.

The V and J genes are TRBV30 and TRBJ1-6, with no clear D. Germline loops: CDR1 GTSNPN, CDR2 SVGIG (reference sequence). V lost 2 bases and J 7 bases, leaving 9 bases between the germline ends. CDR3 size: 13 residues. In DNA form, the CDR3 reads TGTGCCTGGAGTTTGGCAGAAAATTCACCCCTCCACTTT. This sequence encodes CAWSLAENSPLHF.

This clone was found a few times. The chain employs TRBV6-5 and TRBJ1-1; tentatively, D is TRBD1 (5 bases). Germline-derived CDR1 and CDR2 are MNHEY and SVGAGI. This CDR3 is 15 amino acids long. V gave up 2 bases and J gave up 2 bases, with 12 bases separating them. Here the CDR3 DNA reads TGTGCCAGCAGTTACGCGGGACGGGTTAACACTGAAGCTTTCTTT. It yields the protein CASSYAGRVNTEAFF.

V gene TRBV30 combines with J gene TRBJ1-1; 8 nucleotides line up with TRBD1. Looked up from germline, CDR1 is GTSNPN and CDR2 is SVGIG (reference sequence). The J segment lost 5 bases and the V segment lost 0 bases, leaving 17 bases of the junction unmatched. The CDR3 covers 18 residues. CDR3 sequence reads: CAWSVRGYRGKVGTEAFF. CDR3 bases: TGTGCCTGGAGTGTACGGGGGTACAGGGGGAAGGTCGGTACTGAAGCTTTCTTT.

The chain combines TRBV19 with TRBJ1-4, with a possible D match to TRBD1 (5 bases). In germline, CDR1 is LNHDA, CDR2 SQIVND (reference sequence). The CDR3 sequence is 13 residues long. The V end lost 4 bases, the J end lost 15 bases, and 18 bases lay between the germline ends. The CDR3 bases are TGTGCCAGTAGTAGGGGGGTGAGCGACGGGTTGTTTTTT. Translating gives CASSRGVSDGLFF.

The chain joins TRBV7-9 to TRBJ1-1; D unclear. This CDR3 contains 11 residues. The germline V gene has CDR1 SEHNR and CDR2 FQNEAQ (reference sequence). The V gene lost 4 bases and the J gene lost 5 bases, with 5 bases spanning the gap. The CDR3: CASSSLTEAFF. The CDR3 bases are TGTGCCAGCAGCTCCCTTACTGAAGCTTTCTTT.

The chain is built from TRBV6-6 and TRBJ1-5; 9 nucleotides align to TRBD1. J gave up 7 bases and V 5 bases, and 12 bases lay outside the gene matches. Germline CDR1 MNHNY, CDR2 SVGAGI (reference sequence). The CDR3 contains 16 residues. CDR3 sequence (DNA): TGTGCCAGCAGTCTCCCGGGACAGGGATTGGAACAGCCCCAGCATTTT. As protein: CASSLPGQGLEQPQHF.

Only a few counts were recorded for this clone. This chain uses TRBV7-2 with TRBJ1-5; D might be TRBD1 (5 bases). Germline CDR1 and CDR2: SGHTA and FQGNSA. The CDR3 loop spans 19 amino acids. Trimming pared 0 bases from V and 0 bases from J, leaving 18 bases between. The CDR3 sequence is CASSLARRASGDSNQPQHF. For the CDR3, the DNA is TGTGCCAGCAGCTTAGCTCGCAGGGCGTCAGGCGATAGCAATCAGCCCCAGCATTTT.

The CDR3 DNA reads as TGCGCCAGCAGCTTGAGATCGGGACAGGAGGCGCGCGAGCAGTACTTC. This sequence encodes CASSLRSGQEAREQYF. The rearrangement joins TRBV5-1 to TRBJ2-7, with 8 bases lining up with TRBD1. The CDR3 consists of 16 residues. From germline, CDR1 is SGHRS and CDR2 YFSETQ. V lost 1 base, J lost 6 bases, and 12 bases stayed unmatched.

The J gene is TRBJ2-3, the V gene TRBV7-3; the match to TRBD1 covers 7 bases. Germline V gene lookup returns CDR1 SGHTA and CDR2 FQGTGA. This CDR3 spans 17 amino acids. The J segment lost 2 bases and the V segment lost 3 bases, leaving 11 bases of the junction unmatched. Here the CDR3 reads CASSLTGLHDPTDTQYF. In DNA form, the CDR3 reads TGTGCCAGCAGCTTGACAGGGTTACATGACCCCACAGATACGCAGTATTTT.

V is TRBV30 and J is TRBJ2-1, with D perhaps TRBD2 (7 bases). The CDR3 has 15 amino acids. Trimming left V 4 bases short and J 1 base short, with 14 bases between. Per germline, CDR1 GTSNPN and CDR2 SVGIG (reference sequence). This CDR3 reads CAWKLGGGSYNEQFF. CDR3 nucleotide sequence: TGTGCCTGGAAACTAGGGGGGGGATCCTACAATGAGCAGTTCTTC. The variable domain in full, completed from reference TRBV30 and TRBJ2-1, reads SQTIHQWPATLVQPVGSPLSLECTVEGTSNPNLYWYRQAAGRGLQLLFYSVGIGQISSEVPQNLSASRPQDRQFILSSKKLLLSDSGFYLCAWKLGGGSYNEQFFGPGTRLTVL.

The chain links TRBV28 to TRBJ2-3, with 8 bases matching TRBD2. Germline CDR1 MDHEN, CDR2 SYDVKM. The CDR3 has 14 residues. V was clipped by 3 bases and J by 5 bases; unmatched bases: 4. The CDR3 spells CASSLSGSGDTQYF. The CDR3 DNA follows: TGTGCCAGCAGTTTGAGCGGGAGCGGAGATACGCAGTATTTT.

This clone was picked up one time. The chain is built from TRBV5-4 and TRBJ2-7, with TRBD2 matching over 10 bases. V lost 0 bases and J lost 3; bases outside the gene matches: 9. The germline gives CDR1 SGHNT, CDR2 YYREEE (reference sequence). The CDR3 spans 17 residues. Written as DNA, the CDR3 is TGTGCCAGCAGCTTGGAGGGCGGGACTAGCGCGGACTACGAGCAGTACTTC. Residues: CASSLEGGTSADYEQYF.

Written as DNA, the CDR3 is TGTGCCAGCAGCCGTTACACAGATACGCAGTATTTT. Residues: CASSRYTDTQYF. The V call is TRBV11-2, the J call TRBJ2-3; no definite D call. Germline lookup yields CDR1 SGHAT and CDR2 FQNNGV. The CDR3 consists of 12 residues. The germline V and J ends were trimmed by 5 bases and 2 bases, with 5 bases remaining between them.

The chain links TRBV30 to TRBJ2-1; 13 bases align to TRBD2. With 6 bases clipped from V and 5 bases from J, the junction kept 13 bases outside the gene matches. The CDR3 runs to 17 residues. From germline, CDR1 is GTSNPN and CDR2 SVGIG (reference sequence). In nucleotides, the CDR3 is TGTGCCTGTATTATCAAACGGGGACTAGCGGGAAACAATGAGCAGTTCTTC. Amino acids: CACIIKRGLAGNNEQFF.

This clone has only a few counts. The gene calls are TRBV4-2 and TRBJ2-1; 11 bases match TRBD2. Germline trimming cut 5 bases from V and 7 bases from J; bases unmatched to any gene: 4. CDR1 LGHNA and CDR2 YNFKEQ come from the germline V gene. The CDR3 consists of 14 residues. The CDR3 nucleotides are TGTGCCAGCAGCTCCTTAGCGGGGGGGAATGAGCAGTTCTTC. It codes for CASSSLAGGNEQFF.

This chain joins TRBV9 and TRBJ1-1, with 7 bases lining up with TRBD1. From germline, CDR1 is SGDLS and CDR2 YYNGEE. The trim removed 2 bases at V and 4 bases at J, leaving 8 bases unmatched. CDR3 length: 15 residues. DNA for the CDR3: TGTGCCAGCAGCGTTCCAGGGGGAGCTAGCACTGAAGCTTTCTTT. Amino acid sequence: CASSVPGGASTEAFF.

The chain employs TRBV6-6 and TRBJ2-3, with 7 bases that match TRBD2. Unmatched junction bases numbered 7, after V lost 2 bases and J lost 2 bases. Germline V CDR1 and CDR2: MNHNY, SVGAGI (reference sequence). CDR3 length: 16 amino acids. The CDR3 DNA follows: TGTGCCAGCAGTTACCCCGGCGAGCGGGACACAGATACGCAGTATTTT. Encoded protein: CASSYPGERDTDTQYF.

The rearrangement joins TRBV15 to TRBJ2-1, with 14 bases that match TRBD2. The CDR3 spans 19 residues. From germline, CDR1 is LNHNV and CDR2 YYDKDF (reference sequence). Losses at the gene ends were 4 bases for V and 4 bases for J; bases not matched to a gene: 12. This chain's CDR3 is CATSTNGGTSGSGYNEQFF. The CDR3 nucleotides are TGTGCCACCAGCACCAATGGTGGGACTAGCGGGAGTGGGTACAATGAGCAGTTCTTC.